This TCR beta chain comes out of a study of shared clonotypes between healthy human individuals. Study conclusions and caveats: Several donors had roughly 5% of their naive CD4 clonotypes in common. Only blood samples were collected, and tissue repertoires likely differ.

With respect to this clone: The antigen is unknown.

Repertoires were generated with immunoSEQ multiplex PCR, while TCRdb's copy carries only in-frame clones and drops some. The sample records 2,100,000 or so clones, under 97% being singletons. This CDR3 spans 14 amino acids. V gave up 3 bases and J gave up 1 base, with 8 bases separating them. From germline, CDR1 is SGHTA and CDR2 FQGTGA. The TCR comes from a man younger than 35 in good health. V is TRBV7-3 and J is TRBJ2-3; tentative D call: TRBD2 (5 bases). The source material was naive CD4+ T cells sorted from blood. Indicated subset: CD45RA+ positively selected. The CDR3 here is CASSFAGGTDTQYF. The DNA for the CDR3 is TGTGCCAGCAGCTTCGCGGGCGGCACAGATACGCAGTATTTT.